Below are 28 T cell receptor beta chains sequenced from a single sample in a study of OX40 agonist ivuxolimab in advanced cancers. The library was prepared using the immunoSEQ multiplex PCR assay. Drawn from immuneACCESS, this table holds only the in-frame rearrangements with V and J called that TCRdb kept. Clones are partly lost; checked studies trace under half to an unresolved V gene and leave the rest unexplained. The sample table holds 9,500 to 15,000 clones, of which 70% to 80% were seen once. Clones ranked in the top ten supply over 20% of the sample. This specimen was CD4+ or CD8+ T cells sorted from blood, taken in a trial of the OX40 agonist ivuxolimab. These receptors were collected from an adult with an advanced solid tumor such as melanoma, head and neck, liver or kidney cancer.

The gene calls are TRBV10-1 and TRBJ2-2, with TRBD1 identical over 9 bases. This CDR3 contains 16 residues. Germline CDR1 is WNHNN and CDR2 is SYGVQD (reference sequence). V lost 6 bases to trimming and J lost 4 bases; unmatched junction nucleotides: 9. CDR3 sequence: CASRETGGSVTGELFF. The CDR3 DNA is TGCGCCAGCAGGGAAACAGGGGGCTCGGTCACCGGGGAGCTGTTTTTT.

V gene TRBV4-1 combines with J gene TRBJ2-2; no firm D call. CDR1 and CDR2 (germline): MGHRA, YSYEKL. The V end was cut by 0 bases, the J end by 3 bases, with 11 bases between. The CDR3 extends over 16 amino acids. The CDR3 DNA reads TGCGCCAGCAGCCAAGATAGAAGAGTTTACACCGGGGAGCTGTTTTTT. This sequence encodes CASSQDRRVYTGELFF.

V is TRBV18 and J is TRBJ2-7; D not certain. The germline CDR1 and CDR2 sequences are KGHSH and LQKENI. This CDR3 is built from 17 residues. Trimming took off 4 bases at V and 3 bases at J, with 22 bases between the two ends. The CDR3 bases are TGTGCCAGCTCACTGGACCCTACTTCATATTTAAACTACGAGCAGTACTTC. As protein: CASSLDPTSYLNYEQYF.

This CDR3 reads CAISEPALAGGEQYF. In DNA, the CDR3 is TGTGCCATCAGTGAGCCCGCACTAGCGGGAGGCGAGCAGTACTTC. The chain is built from TRBV10-3 and TRBJ2-7; 12 nucleotides agree with TRBD2. The CDR3 extends over 15 amino acids. The V and J ends lost 2 bases and 6 bases, in that order; junction bases with no gene match: 5. Germline CDR1 and CDR2: ENHRY and SYGVKD.

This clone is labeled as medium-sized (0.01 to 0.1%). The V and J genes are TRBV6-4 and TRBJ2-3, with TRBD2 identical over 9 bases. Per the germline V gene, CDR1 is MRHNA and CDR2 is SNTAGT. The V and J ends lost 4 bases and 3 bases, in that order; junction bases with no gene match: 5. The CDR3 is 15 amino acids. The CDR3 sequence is CASSAGAGGTDTQYF. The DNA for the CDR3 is TGTGCCAGCAGTGCAGGAGCGGGAGGAACAGATACGCAGTATTTT.

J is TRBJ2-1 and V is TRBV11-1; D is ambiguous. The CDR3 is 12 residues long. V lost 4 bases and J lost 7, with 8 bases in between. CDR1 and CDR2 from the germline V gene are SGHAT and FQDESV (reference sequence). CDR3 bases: TGTGCCAGCAGCTCAGGTAATAATGAGCAGTTCTTC. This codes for CASSSGNNEQFF.

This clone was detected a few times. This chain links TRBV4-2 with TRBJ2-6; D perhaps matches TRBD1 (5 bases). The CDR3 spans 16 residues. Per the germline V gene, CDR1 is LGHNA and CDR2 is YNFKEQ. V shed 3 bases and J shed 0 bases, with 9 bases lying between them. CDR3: CASSHTGSSGANVLTF. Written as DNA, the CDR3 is TGTGCCAGCAGCCACACAGGTAGCTCTGGGGCCAACGTCCTGACTTTC.

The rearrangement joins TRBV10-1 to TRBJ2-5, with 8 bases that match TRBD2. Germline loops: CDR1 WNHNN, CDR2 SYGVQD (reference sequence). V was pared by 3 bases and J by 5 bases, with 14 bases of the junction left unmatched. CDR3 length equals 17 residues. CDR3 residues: CASSERSGLAREETQYF. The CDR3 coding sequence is TGCGCCAGCAGTGAACGATCCGGACTAGCAAGGGAGGAGACCCAGTACTTC.

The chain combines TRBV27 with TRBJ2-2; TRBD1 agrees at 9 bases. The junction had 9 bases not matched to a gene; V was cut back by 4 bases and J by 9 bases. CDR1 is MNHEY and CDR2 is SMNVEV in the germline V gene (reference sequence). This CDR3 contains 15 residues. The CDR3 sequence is CASSSSGTGYRELFF. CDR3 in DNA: TGTGCCAGCAGTTCATCCGGGACAGGGTACCGGGAGCTGTTTTTT.

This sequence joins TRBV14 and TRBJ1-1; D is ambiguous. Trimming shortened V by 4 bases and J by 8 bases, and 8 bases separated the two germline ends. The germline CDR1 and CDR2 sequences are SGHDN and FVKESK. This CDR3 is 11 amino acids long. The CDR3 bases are TGTGCCAGCAGCCCCCTTAACGAAGCTTTCTTT. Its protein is CASSPLNEAFF.

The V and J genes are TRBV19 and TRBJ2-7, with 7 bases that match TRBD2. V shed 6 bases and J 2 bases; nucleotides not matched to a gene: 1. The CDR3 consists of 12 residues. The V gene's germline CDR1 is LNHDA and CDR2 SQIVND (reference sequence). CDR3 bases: TGTGCCAGTAGGGGGGGGACCTACGAGCAGTACTTC. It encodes CASRGGTYEQYF.

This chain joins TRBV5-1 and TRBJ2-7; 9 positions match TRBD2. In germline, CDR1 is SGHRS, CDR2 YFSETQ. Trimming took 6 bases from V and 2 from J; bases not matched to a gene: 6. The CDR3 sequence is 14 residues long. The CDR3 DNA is TGCGCCAGCACCTCTAGCGGGGCGGCCTACGAGCAGTACTTC. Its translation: CASTSSGAAYEQYF.

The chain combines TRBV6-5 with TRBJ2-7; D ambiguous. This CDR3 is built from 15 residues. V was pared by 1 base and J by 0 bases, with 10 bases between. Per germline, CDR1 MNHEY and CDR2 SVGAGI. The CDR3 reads CASSYFDGSSYEQYF. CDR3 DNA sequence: TGTGCCAGCAGTTACTTCGACGGCTCCTCCTACGAGCAGTACTTC.

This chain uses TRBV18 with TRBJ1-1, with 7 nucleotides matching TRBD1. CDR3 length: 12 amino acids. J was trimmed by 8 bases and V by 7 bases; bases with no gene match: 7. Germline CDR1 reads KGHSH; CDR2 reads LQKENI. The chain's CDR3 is CASLRGREEAFF. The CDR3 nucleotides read TGTGCCAGCTTAAGGGGGCGGGAAGAAGCTTTCTTT.

For the CDR3, the DNA is TGTGCCAGCAGTGAAAAGACAGCTCAAGAGACCCAGTACTTC. This gives the protein CASSEKTAQETQYF. The chain has TRBV6-1 and TRBJ2-5, with D possibly matching TRBD1 (5 bases). The germline V and J ends were trimmed by 2 bases and 2 bases, with 9 bases remaining between them. Germline V gene sequence: CDR1 MNHNS, CDR2 SASEGT. CDR3 length equals 14 residues.

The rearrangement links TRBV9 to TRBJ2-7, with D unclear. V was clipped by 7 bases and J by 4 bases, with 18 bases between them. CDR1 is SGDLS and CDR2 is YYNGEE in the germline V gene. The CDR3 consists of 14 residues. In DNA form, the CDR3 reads TGTGCCAGCCAATGGGCCTCAACCCTTTACGAGCAGTACTTC. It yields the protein CASQWASTLYEQYF.

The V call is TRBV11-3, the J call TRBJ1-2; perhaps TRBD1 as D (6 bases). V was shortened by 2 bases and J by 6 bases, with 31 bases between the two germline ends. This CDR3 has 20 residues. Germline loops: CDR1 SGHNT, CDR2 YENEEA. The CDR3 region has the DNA TGTGCCAGCAGCTTATCTTACGCGCTGGGACCAGGGGTTCTTGTGGATGGCTACACCTTC. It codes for CASSLSYALGPGVLVDGYTF.

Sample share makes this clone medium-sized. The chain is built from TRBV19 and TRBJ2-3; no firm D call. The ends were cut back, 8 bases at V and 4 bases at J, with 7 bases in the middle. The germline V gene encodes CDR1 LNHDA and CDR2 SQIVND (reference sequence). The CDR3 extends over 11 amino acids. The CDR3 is CASQAPDTQYF. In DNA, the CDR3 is TGTGCCAGTCAAGCGCCAGATACGCAGTATTTT. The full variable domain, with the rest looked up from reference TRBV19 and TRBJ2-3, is DGGITQSPKYLFRKEGQNVTLSCEQNLNHDAMYWYRQDPGQGLRLIYYSQIVNDFQKGDIAEGYSVSREKKESFPLTVTSAQKNPTAFYLCASQAPDTQYFGPGTRLTVL.

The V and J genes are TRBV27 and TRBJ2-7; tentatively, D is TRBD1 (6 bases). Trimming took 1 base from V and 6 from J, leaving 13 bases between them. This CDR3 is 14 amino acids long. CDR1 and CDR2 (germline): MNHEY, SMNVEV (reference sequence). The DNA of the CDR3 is TGTGCCAGCAGTTTATTACAGGGTGGGGGCGAGCAGTACTTC. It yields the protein CASSLLQGGGEQYF.

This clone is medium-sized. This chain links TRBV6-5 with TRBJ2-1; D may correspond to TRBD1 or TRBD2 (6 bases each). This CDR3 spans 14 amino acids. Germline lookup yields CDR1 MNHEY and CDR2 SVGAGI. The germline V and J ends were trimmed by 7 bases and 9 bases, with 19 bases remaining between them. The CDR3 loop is CASNTGAGSSEQFF. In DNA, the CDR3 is TGTGCCAGCAACACGGGGGCAGGGTCTAGTGAGCAGTTCTTC.

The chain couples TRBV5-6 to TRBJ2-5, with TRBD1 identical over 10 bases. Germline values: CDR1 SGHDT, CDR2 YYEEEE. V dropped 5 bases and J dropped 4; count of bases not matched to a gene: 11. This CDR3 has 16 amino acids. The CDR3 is CASSPFGTGALETQYF. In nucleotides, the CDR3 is TGTGCCAGCAGTCCCTTTGGGACAGGGGCATTAGAGACCCAGTACTTC.

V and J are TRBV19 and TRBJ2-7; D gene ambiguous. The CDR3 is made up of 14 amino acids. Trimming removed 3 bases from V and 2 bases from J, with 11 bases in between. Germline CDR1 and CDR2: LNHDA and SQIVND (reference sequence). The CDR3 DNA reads TGTGCCAGTAGTATGGGCCTGAAAACCTACGAGCAGTACTTC. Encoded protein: CASSMGLKTYEQYF.

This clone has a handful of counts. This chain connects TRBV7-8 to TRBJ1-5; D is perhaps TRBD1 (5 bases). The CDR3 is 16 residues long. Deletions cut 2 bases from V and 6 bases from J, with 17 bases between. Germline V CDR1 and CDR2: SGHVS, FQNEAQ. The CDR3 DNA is TGTGCCAGCAGCTTAAAGGTCGCAGGACAAGCTCAGCCCCAGCATTTT. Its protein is CASSLKVAGQAQPQHF. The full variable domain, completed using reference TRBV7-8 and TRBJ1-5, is GAGVSQSPRYKVAKRGQDVALRCDPISGHVSLFWYQQALGQGPEFLTYFQNEAQLDKSGLPSDRFFAERPEGSVSTLKIQRTQQEDSAVYLCASSLKVAGQAQPQHFGDGTRLSIL.

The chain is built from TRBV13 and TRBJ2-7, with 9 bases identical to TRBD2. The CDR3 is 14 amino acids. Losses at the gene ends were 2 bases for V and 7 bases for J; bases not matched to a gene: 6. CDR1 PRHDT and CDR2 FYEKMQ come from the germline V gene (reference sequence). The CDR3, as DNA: TGTGCCAGCAGCTTACGAGGGACTAGCAGGGAGCAGTACTTC. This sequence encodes CASSLRGTSREQYF.

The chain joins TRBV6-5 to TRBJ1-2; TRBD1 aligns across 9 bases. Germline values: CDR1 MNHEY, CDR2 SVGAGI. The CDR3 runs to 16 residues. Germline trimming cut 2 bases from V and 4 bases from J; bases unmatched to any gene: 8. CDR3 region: CASSYTRTGDPYGYTF. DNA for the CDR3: TGTGCCAGCAGTTACACTAGGACAGGGGACCCCTATGGCTACACCTTC.

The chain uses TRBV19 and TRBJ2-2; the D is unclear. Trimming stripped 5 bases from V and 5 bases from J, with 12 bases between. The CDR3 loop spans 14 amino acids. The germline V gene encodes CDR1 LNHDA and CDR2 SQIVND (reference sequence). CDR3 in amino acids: CASSPLGGTGELFF. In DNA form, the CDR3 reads TGTGCCAGTAGTCCCCTAGGTGGTACCGGGGAGCTGTTTTTT.

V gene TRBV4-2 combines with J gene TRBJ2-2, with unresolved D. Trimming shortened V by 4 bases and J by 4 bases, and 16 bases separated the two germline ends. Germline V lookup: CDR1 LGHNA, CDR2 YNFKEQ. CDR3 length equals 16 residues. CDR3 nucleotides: TGTGCCAGCAGCCCTCCAGGCGGTCGAATCACCGGGGAGCTGTTTTTT. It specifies CASSPPGGRITGELFF.

CDR3 in DNA: TGCAGCGTTGATAGGGGGACAGGTTACAATGAGCAGTTCTTC. Its translation: CSVDRGTGYNEQFF. The rearrangement uses TRBV29-1 and TRBJ2-1; 8 bases are a match to TRBD1. The CDR3 is 14 amino acids. The germline gives CDR1 SQVTM, CDR2 ANQGSEA. With 3 bases clipped from V and 4 bases from J, the junction kept 5 bases outside the gene matches.